This TCR beta chain was found in a study of cytomegalovirus exposure and HLA in healthy donors. In the study overall: One earlier analysis, a look at approximately 190 million T cells, found 100 million to 130 million unique TCR beta sequences.

Points from the study as a whole: According to the study, 150 to 200 TCR beta chains were cytomegalovirus-associated. In an earlier analysis, in around 590 donors, most V segments appeared productive either ~90% or ~30% of the time.

About this clone itself: Its antigen remains unidentified.

13 Jbeta primers and 60 Vbeta primers were used for the PCR. Clones were read by immunoSEQ multiplex PCR, and TCRdb kept only the in-frame ones, dropping some. The sample includes 200,000 to 250,000 clones, roughly four fifths of them seen just once. The V gene's germline CDR1 is SGHRS and CDR2 YFSETQ. CDR3 length: 13 residues. Deletions cut 3 bases from V and 2 bases from J, with 8 bases between. The rearrangement links TRBV5-1 to TRBJ2-5; possibly TRBD2 for D (5 bases). The sequenced sample consisted of PBMCs. The receptor's source is a woman aged 60-75 years in good health and CMV-seropositive. CDR3 coding DNA: TGCGCCAGCAGCTGGCTAGCTCAAGAGACCCAGTACTTC. Translating gives CASSWLAQETQYF.